The 5 T cell receptor beta chains in this list originate from one sample, sequenced in a study of cytomegalovirus exposure and HLA in healthy donors. Profiled with immunoSEQ multiplex PCR; TCRdb holds only in-frame clones, not every one. This table has approximately 58,000 clones, 90% to 95% appearing once. Sequenced input: PBMCs. The source of these receptors is a woman between 18 and 30 years old in good health and CMV-seropositive.

The rearrangement links TRBV18 to TRBJ2-7; 12 positions agree with TRBD2. The CDR3 loop spans 14 amino acids. CDR1 is KGHSH and CDR2 is LQKENI in the germline V gene. The V and J ends lost 3 bases and 6 bases, in that order; junction bases with no gene match: 3. CDR3 loop: CASSPLAGGPEQYF. The CDR3 bases are TGTGCCAGCTCACCCCTAGCGGGAGGGCCCGAGCAGTACTTC.

The V gene is TRBV5-1, the J gene TRBJ2-1, with no clear D. The germline CDR1 and CDR2 sequences are SGHRS and YFSETQ. The CDR3 is 16 residues long. Trimming removed 4 bases at V and 0 bases at J, with 14 bases between. The CDR3 is CASSRARLLSYNEQFF. The CDR3 DNA sequence: TGCGCCAGCAGCCGCGCCAGGCTACTCTCCTACAATGAGCAGTTCTTC.

The V call is TRBV4-2, the J call TRBJ2-5, with 9 bases fitting TRBD1. This CDR3 contains 14 residues. The germline V gene encodes CDR1 LGHNA and CDR2 YNFKEQ. J was trimmed by 9 bases and V by 5 bases; bases with no gene match: 10. CDR3: CASSARDREGSQYF. Written as DNA, the CDR3 is TGTGCCAGCAGCGCCCGGGACAGGGAAGGCTCCCAGTACTTC.

This chain links TRBV4-3 with TRBJ1-1; no definite D call. Per germline, CDR1 LGHNA and CDR2 YSLEER. The CDR3 is made up of 13 amino acids. The V end lost 0 bases, the J end lost 0 bases, and 2 bases lay between the germline ends. CDR3 in DNA: TGCGCCAGCAGCCAAGACGTGAACACTGAAGCTTTCTTT. Encoded protein: CASSQDVNTEAFF.

The gene calls are TRBV5-5 and TRBJ2-3; 7 bases map to TRBD2. J was trimmed by 6 bases and V by 0 bases; bases with no gene match: 4. CDR3 size: 14 residues. Per the germline V gene, CDR1 is SGHKS and CDR2 is YYEKEE (reference sequence). This chain's CDR3 is CASSLASGGDTQYF. The CDR3 DNA reads as TGTGCCAGCAGCTTGGCTTCCGGGGGGGATACGCAGTATTTT. Drawing the rest from reference TRBV5-5 and TRBJ2-3, the complete variable domain is DAGVTQSPTHLIKTRGQQVTLRCSPISGHKSVSWYQQVLGQGPQFIFQYYEKEERGRGNFPDRFSARQFPNYSSELNVNALLLGDSALYLCASSLASGGDTQYFGPGTRLTVL.